These 13 T cell receptor beta chains came from one sample sequenced in a study of Graves' ophthalmopathy and Graves' hyperthyroidism. RNA transcripts were the source from which TCR beta CDR3 regions were amplified. Investigators did first-round RT-PCR with HTBI primers, then second-round multiplex PCR. TCRdb ran MiXCR on the multiplex PCR reads and lists one entry per CDR3 protein. The repertoire holds 650,000 to 900,000 distinct CDR3 sequences, with roughly 41% as singletons. What was sequenced was peripheral blood. These receptors came from an adult man with Graves' ophthalmopathy.

This clonotype has ten or more counts. V is TRBV7-9 and J is TRBJ2-5; weak D call: TRBD2 (5 bases). Germline V lookup: CDR1 SEHNR, CDR2 FQNEAQ (reference sequence). The germline V and J ends were trimmed by 2 bases and 10 bases, with 11 bases remaining between them. The CDR3 spans 12 residues. CDR3 DNA sequence: TGTGCCAGCAGCTTACGGAGGTCGGACCAGTACTTC. This sequence encodes CASSLRRSDQYF. Together with reference TRBV7-9 and TRBJ2-5, the CDR3 gives the full variable domain: DTGVSQNPRHKITKRGQNVTFRCDPISEHNRLYWYRQTLGQGPEFLTYFQNEAQLEKSRLLSDRFSAERPKGSFSTLEIQRTEQGDSAMYLCASSLRRSDQYFGPGTRLLVL.

This clonotype was observed many times. CDR3 coding DNA: TGTGCCAGCAGCTTAGCGATTGCGAACACTGAAGCTTTCTTT. Translation gives CASSLAIANTEAFF. This chain links TRBV7-9 with TRBJ1-1; D remains unclear. The CDR3 is made up of 14 amino acids. V gave up 0 bases and J gave up 1 base, with 6 bases separating them. Germline CDR1 SEHNR, CDR2 FQNEAQ (reference sequence).

This clonotype has a handful of counts. V and J are TRBV7-9 and TRBJ1-4, with unresolved D. V lost 5 bases and J lost 5, with 18 bases in between. The CDR3 is made up of 16 amino acids. The germline V gene encodes CDR1 SEHNR and CDR2 FQNEAQ (reference sequence). The CDR3 is CASSPPSVLLNEKLFF. The DNA for the CDR3 is TGTGCCAGCAGCCCCCCGTCGGTCCTCTTGAATGAAAAACTGTTTTTT.

At least ten counts were recorded for this clonotype. The rearrangement joins TRBV24-1 to TRBJ2-5; D is unclear. The CDR3 is 13 residues long. V lost 4 bases and J 1 base, leaving 6 bases between the germline ends. Germline V gene data show CDR1 as KGHDR and CDR2 as SFDVKD. CDR3 sequence: CATSEGVQETQYF. The CDR3, as DNA: TGTGCCACCAGTGAGGGTGTCCAAGAGACCCAGTACTTC.

Many counts were recorded for this clonotype. The rearrangement links TRBV20-1 to TRBJ1-2, with TRBD1 as a possible D gene (5 bases). The length of the CDR3 is 13 residues. Germline CDR1 is DFQATT and CDR2 is SNEGSKA (reference sequence). V dropped 3 bases and J dropped 2 bases, with 10 bases sitting between them. CDR3 nucleotide sequence: TGCAGTGCTAGCCCGGGGGGAAACTATGGCTACACCTTC. Protein sequence: CSASPGGNYGYTF.

This clonotype has a count of ten or more. This chain joins TRBV10-3 and TRBJ1-2, with 11 positions matching TRBD1. Germline V gene lookup returns CDR1 ENHRY and CDR2 SYGVKD. Germline trimming cut 0 bases from V and 4 bases from J; bases unmatched to any gene: 4. There are 16 residues in the CDR3. The CDR3 region is CAISESRTGGPYGYTF. CDR3 bases: TGTGCCATCAGTGAGTCGCGGACAGGGGGCCCCTATGGCTACACCTTC.

The chain combines TRBV7-2 with TRBJ1-2, with a possible D match to TRBD1 (6 bases). V was shortened by 6 bases and J by 0 bases, with 14 bases between the two germline ends. Germline lookup yields CDR1 SGHTA and CDR2 FQGNSA. This CDR3 is 15 amino acids long. The CDR3 DNA reads TGTGCCAGCAGTTTAACAGGGCTGTCTAACTATGGCTACACCTTC. It encodes CASSLTGLSNYGYTF.

This clonotype was found many times. The chain joins TRBV11-2 to TRBJ1-2, with TRBD1 as a possible D gene (6 bases). Trimming stripped 4 bases from V and 7 bases from J, with 22 bases between. CDR1 and CDR2 from the germline V gene are SGHAT and FQNNGV. CDR3 length: 16 residues. The CDR3 sequence: CASSSPTGRSSSGYTF. The CDR3 bases are TGTGCCAGCAGCTCGCCTACAGGGAGGAGTAGTAGTGGCTACACCTTC.

V and J are TRBV24-1 and TRBJ1-5; the D is unclear. CDR1 and CDR2 from the germline V gene are KGHDR and SFDVKD. The CDR3 is made up of 11 amino acids. V was clipped by 10 bases and J by 4 bases, with 7 bases between them. CDR3 region: CATRWNQPQHF. For the CDR3, the DNA is TGTGCCACACGTTGGAATCAGCCCCAGCATTTT.

This clonotype showed up just once. This chain links TRBV4-3 with TRBJ1-2; D is perhaps TRBD1 (6 bases). Germline V gene lookup returns CDR1 LGHNA and CDR2 YSLEER. This CDR3 is 17 amino acids long. Trimming took 1 base from V and 3 from J, leaving 18 bases between them. CDR3 in amino acids: CASSQGKRTAGDYGYTF. The CDR3 DNA follows: TGCGCCAGCAGCCAAGGAAAAAGGACAGCGGGCGACTATGGCTACACCTTC.

V and J are TRBV6-2 or TRBV6-3 and TRBJ1-1, with D unresolved. The CDR3 is 14 residues long. Trimming took 0 bases from V and 0 from J, leaving 5 bases between them. Germline-derived CDR1 and CDR2 are MNHEY and SVGEGT. This chain's CDR3 is CASSYSNMNTEAFF. In DNA form, the CDR3 reads TGTGCCAGCAGTTACTCGAACATGAACACTGAAGCTTTCTTT.

This clonotype was seen more than once but under ten times. The J gene is TRBJ1-4, the V gene TRBV11-2; 8 nucleotides line up with TRBD1. With 0 bases clipped from V and 0 bases from J, the junction kept 6 bases outside the gene matches. Germline CDR1 and CDR2: SGHAT and FQNNGV. The CDR3 sequence is 18 residues long. The CDR3 protein is CASSLEDRAFATNEKLFF. CDR3 sequence (DNA): TGTGCCAGCAGCTTAGAGGACAGGGCCTTTGCAACTAATGAAAAACTGTTTTTT.

The V and J genes are TRBV6-1 and TRBJ2-5; weak D call: TRBD2 (5 bases). This CDR3 has 16 amino acids. The V end was cut by 5 bases, the J end by 2 bases, with 18 bases between. Germline V gene data show CDR1 as MNHNS and CDR2 as SASEGT. The CDR3 reads CASSRGPQARQETQYF. DNA for the CDR3: TGTGCCAGCAGTCGAGGGCCCCAAGCCCGACAAGAGACCCAGTACTTC.